Listed here are 10 T cell receptor beta chains from one sample, sequenced in a study of breast tumors, draining lymph nodes, adjacent tissues (dated by TCRdb to the mid-2010s). The axillary draining lymph nodes of breast cancer patients were the source of the lymph node samples. Library generation was performed with multiplex PCR. Sequencing was carried out with an Illumina HiSeq 2000. Using fastp at Q25 and MiXCR, TCRdb reprocessed the public reads and kept productive beta chains. Each entry merges the rows of one CDR3 protein and shows their most common DNA and genes. The table for this sample lists roughly 80,000 distinct CDR3 sequences; approximately 19% of them were counted only once. The top ten hold 2% to 2.5% of the sample. Sequencing was done on a sample of axillary lymph node tissue. Every receptor here comes from a female donor with breast cancer. Some clones in this sample may be carry-over from other donors' samples.

This clonotype was seen repeatedly, ten times or more. The chain joins TRBV6-1 to TRBJ2-5; TRBD1 or TRBD2 may be the D gene (6 bases each). V was trimmed by 9 bases and J by 4 bases, leaving 18 bases between them. This CDR3 has 14 amino acids. Germline CDR1 reads MNHNS; CDR2 reads SASEGT. This CDR3 reads CASSLRGAGETQYF. The CDR3, as DNA: TGTGCCAGTTCTCTTAGGGGGGCGGGAGAGACCCAGTACTTC.

In its sample, this clonotype was seen many times. The V and J genes are TRBV9 and TRBJ2-5; D possibly corresponds to TRBD1 (6 bases). CDR3 length equals 16 residues. The germline V and J ends were trimmed by 4 bases and 5 bases, with 21 bases remaining between them. CDR1 and CDR2 (germline): SGDLS, YYNGEE. The CDR3 sequence: CASSPYSRRGSETQYF. The CDR3 nucleotides are TGTGCCAGCAGCCCGTATAGCCGCAGGGGTTCGGAGACCCAGTACTTC. Looking up the rest from reference TRBV9 and TRBJ2-5 gives the full variable domain: DSGVTQTPKHLITATGQRVTLRCSPRSGDLSVYWYQQSLDQGLQFLIQYYNGEERAKGNILERFSAQQFPDLHSELNLSSLELGDSALYFCASSPYSRRGSETQYFGPGTRLLVL.

This clonotype was seen only a few times. One base away lies a much larger clone, so this may be a sequencing read error. The chain has TRBV20-1 and TRBJ1-5; D unclear. The CDR3 extends over 12 amino acids. Germline V gene lookup returns CDR1 DFQATT and CDR2 SNEGSKA (reference sequence). The CDR3 DNA sequence: TGCAGTGCTTTAAGGAGTGGTCAGCCCCGGCATTTT. Translated, it gives CSALRSGQPRHF.

Ten or more counts support this clonotype. The chain recombines TRBV2 with TRBJ2-1; 9 bases are a match to TRBD2. With V trimmed by 8 bases and J by 4 bases, 3 bases remained unmatched. The germline V gene encodes CDR1 SNHLY and CDR2 FYNNEI. The CDR3 is made up of 13 amino acids. In DNA, the CDR3 is TGTGCCAGCGCACTAGCGGGTTACAATGAGCAGTTCTTC. Protein product: CASALAGYNEQFF.

This clonotype was observed at least ten times. The chain employs TRBV6-2 or TRBV6-3 and TRBJ2-2; 8 positions match TRBD2. J was trimmed by 7 bases and V by 8 bases; bases with no gene match: 9. This CDR3 contains 14 residues. The germline V gene encodes CDR1 MNHEY and CDR2 SVGEGT. The CDR3 protein is CASHTWREVGELFF. In nucleotides, the CDR3 is TGTGCCAGCCATACCTGGCGGGAGGTCGGGGAGCTGTTTTTT.

With respect to this clonotype: At one of its ends the junction is not consistent with the germline gene, which may arise from a read error. The chain uses TRBV7-2 and TRBJ1-3, with TRBD1 matching 7 bases. This CDR3 comprises 17 residues. From germline, CDR1 is SGHTA and CDR2 FQGNSA. The chain's CDR3 is CASGLGRQGLSGNTIYF. The CDR3 region has the DNA TGTGCCAGCGGCTTAGGGCGACAGGGACTCTCTGGAAACACCATATATTTT.

The CDR3 DNA follows: TGTGCCAGCAGCTTAGCGGGAGCTCCCGATGAGCAGTTCTTC. It is translated as CASSLAGAPDEQFF. This chain joins TRBV11-3 and TRBJ2-1, with a weak D call TRBD2 (6 bases). V shed 1 base and J shed 8 bases, with 12 bases lying between them. CDR3 length: 14 residues. CDR1 is SGHNT, CDR2 YENEEA, per germline.

This clonotype was counted many times. The chain's CDR3 is CATSAQGTYNEQFF. The CDR3 nucleotides read TGTGCCACCAGTGCTCAGGGGACCTACAATGAGCAGTTCTTC. V is TRBV24-1 and J is TRBJ2-1, with TRBD1 as a possible D gene (6 bases). The V gene's germline CDR1 is KGHDR and CDR2 SFDVKD. This CDR3 is 14 amino acids long. V gave up 5 bases and J gave up 2 bases, with 9 bases separating them.

This clonotype was recorded a few times. The rearrangement joins TRBV6-2 or TRBV6-3 to TRBJ2-7; 9 bases match TRBD1. The germline V gene has CDR1 MNHEY and CDR2 SVGEGT. This CDR3 comprises 20 residues. After removal of 2 bases from V and 1 base from J, the junction contained 18 bases not matched to a gene. This CDR3 is CASSYGHRVQGALPSYEQYF. CDR3 nucleotides: TGTGCCAGCAGTTACGGCCATCGAGTACAGGGGGCGCTTCCTTCCTACGAGCAGTACTTC.

This clonotype was detected many times. The CDR3 DNA reads as TGTGCCAGCAGCGTAACAGGGGCGAACACCGGGGAGCTGTTTTTT. Residues: CASSVTGANTGELFF. The V gene is TRBV9, the J gene TRBJ2-2; 7 bases fit TRBD1. CDR3 size: 15 residues. The V segment lost 1 base and the J segment 0 bases; nucleotides outside the gene matches: 0. Germline V gene sequence: CDR1 SGDLS, CDR2 YYNGEE.